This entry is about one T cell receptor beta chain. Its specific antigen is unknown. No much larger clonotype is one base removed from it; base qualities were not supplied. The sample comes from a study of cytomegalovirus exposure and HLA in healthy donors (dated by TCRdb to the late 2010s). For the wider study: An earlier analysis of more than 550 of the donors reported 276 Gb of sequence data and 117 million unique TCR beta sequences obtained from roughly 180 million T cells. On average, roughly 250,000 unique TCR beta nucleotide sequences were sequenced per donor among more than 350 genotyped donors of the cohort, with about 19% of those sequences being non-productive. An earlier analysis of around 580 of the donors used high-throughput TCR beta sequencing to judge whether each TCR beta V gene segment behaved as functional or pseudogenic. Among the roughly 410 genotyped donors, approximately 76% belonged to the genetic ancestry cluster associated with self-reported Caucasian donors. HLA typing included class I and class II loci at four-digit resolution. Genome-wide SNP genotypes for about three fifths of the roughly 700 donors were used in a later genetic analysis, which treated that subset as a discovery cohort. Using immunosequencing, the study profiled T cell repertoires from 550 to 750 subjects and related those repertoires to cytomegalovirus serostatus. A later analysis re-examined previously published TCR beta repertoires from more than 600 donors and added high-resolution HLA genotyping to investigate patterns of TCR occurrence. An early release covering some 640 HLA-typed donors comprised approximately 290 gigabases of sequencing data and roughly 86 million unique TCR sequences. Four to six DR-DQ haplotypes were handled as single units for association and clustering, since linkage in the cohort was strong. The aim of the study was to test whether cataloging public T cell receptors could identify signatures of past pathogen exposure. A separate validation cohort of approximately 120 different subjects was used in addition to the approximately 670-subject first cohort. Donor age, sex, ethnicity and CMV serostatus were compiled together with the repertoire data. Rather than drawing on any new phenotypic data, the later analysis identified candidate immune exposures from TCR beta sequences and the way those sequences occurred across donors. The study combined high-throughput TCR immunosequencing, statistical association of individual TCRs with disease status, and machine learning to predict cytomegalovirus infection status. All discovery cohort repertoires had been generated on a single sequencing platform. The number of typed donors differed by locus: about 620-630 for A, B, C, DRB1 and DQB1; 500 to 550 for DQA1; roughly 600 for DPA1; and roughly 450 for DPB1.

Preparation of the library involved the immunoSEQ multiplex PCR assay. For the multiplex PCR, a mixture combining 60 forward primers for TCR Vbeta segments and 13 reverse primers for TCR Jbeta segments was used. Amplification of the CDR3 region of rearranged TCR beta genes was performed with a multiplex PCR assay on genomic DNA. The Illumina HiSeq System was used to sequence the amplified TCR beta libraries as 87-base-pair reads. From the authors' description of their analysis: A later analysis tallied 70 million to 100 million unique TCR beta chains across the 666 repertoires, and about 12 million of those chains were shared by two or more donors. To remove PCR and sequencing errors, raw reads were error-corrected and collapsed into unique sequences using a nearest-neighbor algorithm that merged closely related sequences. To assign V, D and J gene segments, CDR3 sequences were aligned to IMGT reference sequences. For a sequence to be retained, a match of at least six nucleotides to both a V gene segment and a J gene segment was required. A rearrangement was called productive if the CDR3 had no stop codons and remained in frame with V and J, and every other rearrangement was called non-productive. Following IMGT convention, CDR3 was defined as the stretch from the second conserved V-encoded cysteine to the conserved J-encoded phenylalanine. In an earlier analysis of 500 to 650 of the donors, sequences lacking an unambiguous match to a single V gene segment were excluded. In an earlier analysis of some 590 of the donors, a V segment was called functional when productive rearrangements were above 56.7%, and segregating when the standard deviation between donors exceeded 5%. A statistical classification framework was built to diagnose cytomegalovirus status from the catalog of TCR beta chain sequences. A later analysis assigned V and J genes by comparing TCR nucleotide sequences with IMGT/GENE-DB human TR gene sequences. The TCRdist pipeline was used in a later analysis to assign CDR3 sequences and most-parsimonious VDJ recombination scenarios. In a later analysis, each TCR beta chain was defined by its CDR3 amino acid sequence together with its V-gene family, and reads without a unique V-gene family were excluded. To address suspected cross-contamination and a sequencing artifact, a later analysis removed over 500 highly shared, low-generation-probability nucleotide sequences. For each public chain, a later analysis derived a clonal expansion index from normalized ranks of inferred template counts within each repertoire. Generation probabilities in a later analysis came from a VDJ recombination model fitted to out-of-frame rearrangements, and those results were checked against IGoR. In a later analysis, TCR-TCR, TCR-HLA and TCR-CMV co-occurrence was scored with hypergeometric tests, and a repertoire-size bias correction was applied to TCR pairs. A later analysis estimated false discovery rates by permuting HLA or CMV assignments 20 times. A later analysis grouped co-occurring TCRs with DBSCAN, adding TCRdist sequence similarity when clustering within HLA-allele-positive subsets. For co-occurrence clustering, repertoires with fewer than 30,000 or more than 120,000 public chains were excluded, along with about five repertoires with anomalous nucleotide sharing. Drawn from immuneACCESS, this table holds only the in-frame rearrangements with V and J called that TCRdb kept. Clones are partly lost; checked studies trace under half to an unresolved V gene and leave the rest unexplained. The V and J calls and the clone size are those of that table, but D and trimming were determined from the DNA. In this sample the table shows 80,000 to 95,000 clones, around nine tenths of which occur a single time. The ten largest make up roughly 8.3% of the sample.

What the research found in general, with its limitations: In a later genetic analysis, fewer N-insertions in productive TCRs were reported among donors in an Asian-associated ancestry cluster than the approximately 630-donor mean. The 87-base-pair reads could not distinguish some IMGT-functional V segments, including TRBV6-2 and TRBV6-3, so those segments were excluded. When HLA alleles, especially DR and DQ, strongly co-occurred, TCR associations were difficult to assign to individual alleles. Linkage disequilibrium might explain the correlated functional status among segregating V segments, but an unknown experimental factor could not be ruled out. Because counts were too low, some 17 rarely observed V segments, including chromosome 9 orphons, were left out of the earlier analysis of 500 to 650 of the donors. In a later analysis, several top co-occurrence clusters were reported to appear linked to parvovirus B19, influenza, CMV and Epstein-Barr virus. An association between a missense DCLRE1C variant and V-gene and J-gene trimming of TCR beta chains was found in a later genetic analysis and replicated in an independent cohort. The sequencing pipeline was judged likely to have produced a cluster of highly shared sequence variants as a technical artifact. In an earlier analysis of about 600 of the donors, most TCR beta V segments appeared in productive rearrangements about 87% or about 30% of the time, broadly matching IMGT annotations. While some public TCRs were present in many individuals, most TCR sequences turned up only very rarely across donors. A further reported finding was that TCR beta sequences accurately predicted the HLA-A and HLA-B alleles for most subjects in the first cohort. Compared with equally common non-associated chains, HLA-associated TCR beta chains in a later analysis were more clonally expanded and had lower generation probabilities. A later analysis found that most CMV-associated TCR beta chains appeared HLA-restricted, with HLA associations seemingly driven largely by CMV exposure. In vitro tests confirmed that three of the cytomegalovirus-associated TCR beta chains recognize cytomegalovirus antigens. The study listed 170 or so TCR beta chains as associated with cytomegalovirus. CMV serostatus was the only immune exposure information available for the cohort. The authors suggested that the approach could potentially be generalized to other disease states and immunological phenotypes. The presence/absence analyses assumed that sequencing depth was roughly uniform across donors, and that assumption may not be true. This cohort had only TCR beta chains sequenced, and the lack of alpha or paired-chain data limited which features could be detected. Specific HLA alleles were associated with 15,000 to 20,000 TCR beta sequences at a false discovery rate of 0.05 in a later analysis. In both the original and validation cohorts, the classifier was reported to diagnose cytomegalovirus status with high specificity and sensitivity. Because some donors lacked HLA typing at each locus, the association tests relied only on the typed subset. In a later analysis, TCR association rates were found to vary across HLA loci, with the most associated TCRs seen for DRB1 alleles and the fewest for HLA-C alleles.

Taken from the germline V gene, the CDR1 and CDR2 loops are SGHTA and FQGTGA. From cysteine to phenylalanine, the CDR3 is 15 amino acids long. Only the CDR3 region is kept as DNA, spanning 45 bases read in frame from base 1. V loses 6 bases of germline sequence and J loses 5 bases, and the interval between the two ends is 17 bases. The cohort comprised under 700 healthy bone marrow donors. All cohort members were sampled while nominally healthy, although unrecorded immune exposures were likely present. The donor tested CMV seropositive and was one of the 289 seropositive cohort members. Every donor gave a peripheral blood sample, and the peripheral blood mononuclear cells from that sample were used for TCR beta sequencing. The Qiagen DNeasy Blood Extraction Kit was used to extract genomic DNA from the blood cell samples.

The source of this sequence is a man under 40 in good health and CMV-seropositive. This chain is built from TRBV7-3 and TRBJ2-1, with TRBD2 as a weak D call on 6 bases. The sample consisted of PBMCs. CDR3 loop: CASRNLAAGDNEQFF. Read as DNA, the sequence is TGTGCCAGCAGAAACTTAGCGGCGGGCGACAATGAGCAGTTCTTC.